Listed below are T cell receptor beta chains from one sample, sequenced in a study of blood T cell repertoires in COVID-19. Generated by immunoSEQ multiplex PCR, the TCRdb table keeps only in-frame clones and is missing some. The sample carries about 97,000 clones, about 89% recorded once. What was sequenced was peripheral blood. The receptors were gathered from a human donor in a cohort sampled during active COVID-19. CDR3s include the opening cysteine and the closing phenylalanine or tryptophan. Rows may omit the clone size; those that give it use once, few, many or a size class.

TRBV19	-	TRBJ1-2	CASSIRLTTGLNGYTF
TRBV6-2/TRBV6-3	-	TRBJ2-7	CASSYVSWTSGNSGYEQYF
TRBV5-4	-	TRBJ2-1	CASSRTEYNEQFF
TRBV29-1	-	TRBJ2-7	CSVLSGLHGYEQYF
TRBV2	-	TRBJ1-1	CASSEATGYTEAFF
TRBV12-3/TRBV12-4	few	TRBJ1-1	CATRQATNTEAFF
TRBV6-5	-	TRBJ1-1	CASSRDRGNTEAFF
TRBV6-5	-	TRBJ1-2	CASRRGLGPNYGYTF
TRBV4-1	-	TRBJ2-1	CASRESRTSLGNEQFF
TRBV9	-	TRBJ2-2	CASRSGGPSGELFF
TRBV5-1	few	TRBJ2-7	CASSPRGPYEQYF
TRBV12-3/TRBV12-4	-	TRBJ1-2	CASSGGQGFGYTF
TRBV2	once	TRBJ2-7	CASRESREQYF
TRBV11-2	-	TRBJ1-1	CASSLGGQGAEAFF
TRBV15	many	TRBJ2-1	CATSSNPSIRYEQFF
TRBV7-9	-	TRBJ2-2	CASSGRTGITGELFF
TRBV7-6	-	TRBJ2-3	CASRRTSGTDTQYF
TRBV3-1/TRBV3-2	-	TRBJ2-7	CASSQEHSSYEQYF
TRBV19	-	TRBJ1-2	CASSTQLQGNYGYTF
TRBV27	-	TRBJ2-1	CASSSPGLRHNEQFF
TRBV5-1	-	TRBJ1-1	CASSLLQGPPTEAFF
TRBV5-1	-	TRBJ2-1	CASSRSGRNNEQFF
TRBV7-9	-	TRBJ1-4	CASSLAWDRGTELFF
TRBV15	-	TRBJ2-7	CATSRGTSGRYEQYF
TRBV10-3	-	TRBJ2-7	CATLTTGTPEQYF
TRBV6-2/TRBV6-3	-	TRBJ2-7	CASSGSSYEQYF
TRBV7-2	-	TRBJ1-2	CASSSKSGYGYTF
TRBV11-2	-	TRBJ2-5	CASSPSSGQETQYF
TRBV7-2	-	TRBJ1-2	CASSLGGGGGLGYTF
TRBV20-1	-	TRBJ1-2	CSASNFGYGYTF
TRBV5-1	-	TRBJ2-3	CASSLESGTDTQYF
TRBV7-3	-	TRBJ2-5	CASSLGGLQETQYF
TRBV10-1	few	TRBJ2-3	CASSKRTSGSPTDTQYF
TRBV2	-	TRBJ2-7	CASGGDFSYEQYF
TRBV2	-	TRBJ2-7	CASKGASYEQYF
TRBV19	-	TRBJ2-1	CATFPGRGLSYNEQFF
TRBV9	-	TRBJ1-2	CASSVAMSSNYGYTF
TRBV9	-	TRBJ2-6	CASGTGTGHSGANVLTF
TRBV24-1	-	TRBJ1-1	CATREDGVSTEAFF
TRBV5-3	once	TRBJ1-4	CARRPRGGELNEKLFF
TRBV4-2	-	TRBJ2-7	CASSQELHGGYEQYF
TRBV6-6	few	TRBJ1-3	CATRDSSGNTIYF
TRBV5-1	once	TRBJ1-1	CASSVGSSDTEAFF
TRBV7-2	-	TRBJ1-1	CASRPPDREGAEAFF
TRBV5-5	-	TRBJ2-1	CASSLRLAVYNEQFF
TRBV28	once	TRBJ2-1	CASSLPGSPNEQFF
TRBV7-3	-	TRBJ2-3	CASSQDRALGEYF
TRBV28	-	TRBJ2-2	CASSFPGELFF
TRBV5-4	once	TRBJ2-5	CASSLEGGSRTQYF
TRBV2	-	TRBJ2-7	CASKRGTGNFILEQYF
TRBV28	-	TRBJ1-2	CASSLYYDRGLGSSGYTF
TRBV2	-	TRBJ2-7	CASRLAGAYEQYF